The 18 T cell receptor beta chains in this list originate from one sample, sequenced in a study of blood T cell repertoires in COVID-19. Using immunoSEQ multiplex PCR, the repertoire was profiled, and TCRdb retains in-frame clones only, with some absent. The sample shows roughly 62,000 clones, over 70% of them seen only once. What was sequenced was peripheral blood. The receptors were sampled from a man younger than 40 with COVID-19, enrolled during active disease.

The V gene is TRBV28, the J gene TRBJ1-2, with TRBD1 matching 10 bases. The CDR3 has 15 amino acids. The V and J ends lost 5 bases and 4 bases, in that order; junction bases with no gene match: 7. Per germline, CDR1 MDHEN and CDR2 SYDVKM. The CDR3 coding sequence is TGTGCCAGCAGTCTACCGGGACAGGGGATCTATGGCTACACCTTC. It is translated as CASSLPGQGIYGYTF.

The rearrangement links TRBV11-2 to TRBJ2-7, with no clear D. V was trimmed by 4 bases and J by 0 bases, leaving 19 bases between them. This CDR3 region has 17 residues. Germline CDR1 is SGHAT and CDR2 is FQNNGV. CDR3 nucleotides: TGTGCCAGCAGCTCGATCCGGGTCCCTAAAAGCTCCTACGAGCAGTACTTC. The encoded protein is CASSSIRVPKSSYEQYF.

The DNA of the CDR3 is TGCAGCGTTGAAGCTGGAACAGGGGGCGCGCAGTATTTT. It codes for CSVEAGTGGAQYF. J is TRBJ2-3 and V is TRBV29-1; 9 nucleotides line up with TRBD1. Trimming at V came to 1 base and at J to 10 bases, leaving 6 bases not matched to a gene. CDR1 is SQVTM, CDR2 ANQGSEA, per germline. The CDR3 is 13 amino acids.

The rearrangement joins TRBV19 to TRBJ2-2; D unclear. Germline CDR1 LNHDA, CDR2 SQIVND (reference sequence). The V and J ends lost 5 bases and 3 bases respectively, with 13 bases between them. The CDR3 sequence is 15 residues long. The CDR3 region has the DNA TGTGCCAGTAGTTTTTATTCAAGAGACACCGGGGAGCTGTTTTTT. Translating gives CASSFYSRDTGELFF.

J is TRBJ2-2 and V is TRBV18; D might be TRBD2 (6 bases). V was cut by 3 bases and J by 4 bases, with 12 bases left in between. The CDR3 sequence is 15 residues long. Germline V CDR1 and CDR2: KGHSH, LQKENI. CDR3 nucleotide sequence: TGTGCCAGCTCACCTCTGGGGGGATCCACCGGGGAGCTGTTTTTT. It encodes CASSPLGGSTGELFF.

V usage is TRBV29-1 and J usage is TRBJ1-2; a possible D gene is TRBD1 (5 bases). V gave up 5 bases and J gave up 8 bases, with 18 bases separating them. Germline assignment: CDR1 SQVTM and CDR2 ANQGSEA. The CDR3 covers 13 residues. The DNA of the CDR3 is TGCAGCGTTCCATGGGGGGATTTAGGAGGCTACACCTTC. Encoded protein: CSVPWGDLGGYTF.

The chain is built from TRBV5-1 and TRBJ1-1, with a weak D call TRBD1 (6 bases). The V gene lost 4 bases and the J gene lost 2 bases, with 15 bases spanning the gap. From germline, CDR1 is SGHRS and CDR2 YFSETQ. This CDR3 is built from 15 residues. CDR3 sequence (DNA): TGCGCCAGCAGCGACGCCCAGGGGTTCAACACTGAAGCTTTCTTT. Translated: CASSDAQGFNTEAFF.

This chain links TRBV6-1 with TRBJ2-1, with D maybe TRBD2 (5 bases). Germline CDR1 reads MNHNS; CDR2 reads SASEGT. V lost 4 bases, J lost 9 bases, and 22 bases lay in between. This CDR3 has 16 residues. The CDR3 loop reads CASSGFWETPPIEQFF. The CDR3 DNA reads TGTGCCAGCAGTGGTTTTTGGGAGACGCCCCCAATTGAGCAGTTCTTC.

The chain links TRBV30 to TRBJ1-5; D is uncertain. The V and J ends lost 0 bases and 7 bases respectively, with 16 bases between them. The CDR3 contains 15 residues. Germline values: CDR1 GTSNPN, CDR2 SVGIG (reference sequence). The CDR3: CAWSVRWMGLQPQHF. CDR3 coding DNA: TGTGCCTGGAGTGTAAGGTGGATGGGCTTACAGCCCCAGCATTTT.

CDR3 DNA sequence: TGTGCCAGCTCACCAAATCGACTAGCGGGAGGAGATGAGCAGTTCTTC. Translated, it gives CASSPNRLAGGDEQFF. The chain carries TRBV18 and TRBJ2-1; TRBD2 matches 13 bases. Losses at the gene ends were 2 bases for V and 8 bases for J; bases not matched to a gene: 6. The germline V gene encodes CDR1 KGHSH and CDR2 LQKENI. The CDR3 covers 16 residues.

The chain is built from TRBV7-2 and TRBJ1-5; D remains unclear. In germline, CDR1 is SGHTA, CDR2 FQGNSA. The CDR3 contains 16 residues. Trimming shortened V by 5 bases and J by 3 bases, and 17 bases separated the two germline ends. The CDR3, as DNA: TGTGCCAGCAGCCCCGGAATGACACTGGCCAATCAGCCCCAGCATTTT. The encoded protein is CASSPGMTLANQPQHF. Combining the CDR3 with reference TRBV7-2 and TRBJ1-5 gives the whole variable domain GAGVSQSPSNKVTEKGKDVELRCDPISGHTALYWYRQSLGQGLEFLIYFQGNSAPDKSGLPSDRFSAERTGGSVSTLTIQRTQQEDSAVYLCASSPGMTLANQPQHFGDGTRLSIL.

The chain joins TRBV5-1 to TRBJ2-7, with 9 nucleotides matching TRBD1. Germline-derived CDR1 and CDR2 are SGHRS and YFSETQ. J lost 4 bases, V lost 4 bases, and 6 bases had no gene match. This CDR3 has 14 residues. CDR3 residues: CASSKGQGHYEQYF. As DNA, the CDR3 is TGCGCCAGCAGCAAGGGACAGGGTCATTACGAGCAGTACTTC.

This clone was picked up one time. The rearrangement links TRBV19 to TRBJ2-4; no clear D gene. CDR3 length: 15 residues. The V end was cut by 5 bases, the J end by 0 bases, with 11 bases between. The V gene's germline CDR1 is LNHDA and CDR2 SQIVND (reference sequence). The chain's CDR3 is CASSALRLAKNIQYF. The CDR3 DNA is TGTGCCAGTAGTGCCCTACGATTAGCCAAAAACATTCAGTACTTC.

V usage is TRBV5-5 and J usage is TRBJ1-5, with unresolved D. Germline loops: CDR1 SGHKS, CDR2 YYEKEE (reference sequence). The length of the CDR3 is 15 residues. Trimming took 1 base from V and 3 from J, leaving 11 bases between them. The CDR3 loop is CASSLIDTHNQPQHF. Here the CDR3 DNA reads TGTGCCAGCAGCTTGATCGACACCCACAATCAGCCCCAGCATTTT. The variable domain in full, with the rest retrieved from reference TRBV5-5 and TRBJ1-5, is DAGVTQSPTHLIKTRGQQVTLRCSPISGHKSVSWYQQVLGQGPQFIFQYYEKEERGRGNFPDRFSARQFPNYSSELNVNALLLGDSALYLCASSLIDTHNQPQHFGDGTRLSIL.

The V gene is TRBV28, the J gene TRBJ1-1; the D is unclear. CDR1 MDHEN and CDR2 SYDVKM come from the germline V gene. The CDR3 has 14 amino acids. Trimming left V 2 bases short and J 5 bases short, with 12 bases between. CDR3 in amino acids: CASSLIGQATEAFF. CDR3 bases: TGTGCCAGCAGTTTAATCGGTCAGGCTACTGAAGCTTTCTTT.

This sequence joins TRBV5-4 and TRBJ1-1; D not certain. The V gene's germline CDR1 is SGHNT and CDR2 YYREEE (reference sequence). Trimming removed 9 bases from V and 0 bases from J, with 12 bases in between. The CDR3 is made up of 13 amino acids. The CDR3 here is CATGSRMNTEAFF. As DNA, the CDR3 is TGTGCCACAGGCTCGCGAATGAACACTGAAGCTTTCTTT.

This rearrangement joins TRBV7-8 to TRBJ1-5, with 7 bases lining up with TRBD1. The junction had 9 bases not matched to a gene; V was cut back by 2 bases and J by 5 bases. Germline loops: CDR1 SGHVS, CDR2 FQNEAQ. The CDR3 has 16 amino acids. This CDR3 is CASSLPGDSTYQPQHF. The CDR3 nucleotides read TGTGCCAGCAGCTTACCTGGGGACAGTACCTATCAGCCCCAGCATTTT.

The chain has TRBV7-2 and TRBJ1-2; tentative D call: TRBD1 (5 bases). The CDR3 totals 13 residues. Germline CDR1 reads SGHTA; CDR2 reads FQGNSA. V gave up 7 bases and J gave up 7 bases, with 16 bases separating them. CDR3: CASTSSQGTGYTF. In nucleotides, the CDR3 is TGTGCCAGCACCAGTTCCCAGGGTACTGGCTACACCTTC. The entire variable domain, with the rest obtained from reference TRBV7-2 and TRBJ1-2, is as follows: GAGVSQSPSNKVTEKGKDVELRCDPISGHTALYWYRQSLGQGLEFLIYFQGNSAPDKSGLPSDRFSAERTGGSVSTLTIQRTQQEDSAVYLCASTSSQGTGYTFGSGTRLTVV.